One sample yielded the 8 T cell receptor beta chains listed below, sequenced in a study of T-cell reconstitution after alpha-beta-depleted transplantation in children. Unique molecular identifiers were incorporated when the TCRbeta library was constructed. In TCRdb, the PCR reads were re-called with MiXCR into one record per CDR3 protein. The sample carries 440,000 or so distinct CDR3 sequences, over 40% recorded once. Sequenced material: PBMCs, taken before TCRalphabeta/CD19-depleted stem cell transplant. The receptors originated from a girl aged 2-15 years with aplastic anemia, due to receive a stem cell transplant.

The chain combines TRBV15 with TRBJ2-1, with 9 nucleotides matching TRBD2. Germline CDR1 is LNHNV and CDR2 is YYDKDF (reference sequence). The V gene end was trimmed by 3 bases and the J gene end by 10 bases; junction bases not matched to a gene: 7. The CDR3 totals 14 residues. CDR3 coding DNA: TGTGCCACCAGCAGCCGCGGGAGGGCCGGGGAGCAGTTCTTC. This codes for CATSSRGRAGEQFF.

The chain employs TRBV7-8 and TRBJ2-1; D assignment may be TRBD1 or TRBD2 (5 bases each). The CDR3 has 14 amino acids. Trimming removed 3 bases at V and 1 base at J, with 7 bases between. CDR1 and CDR2 from the germline V gene are SGHVS and FQNEAQ. Here the CDR3 DNA reads TGTGCCAGCAGCTTGGGGGAGTCCTACAATGAGCAGTTCTTC. Amino acids: CASSLGESYNEQFF. Looking up the rest from reference TRBV7-8 and TRBJ2-1 gives the full variable domain: GAGVSQSPRYKVAKRGQDVALRCDPISGHVSLFWYQQALGQGPEFLTYFQNEAQLDKSGLPSDRFFAERPEGSVSTLKIQRTQQEDSAVYLCASSLGESYNEQFFGPGTRLTVL.

This chain links TRBV5-1 with TRBJ2-7; TRBD1 is a possible D gene (5 bases). With 4 bases removed from V and 1 base from J, the gap between germline ends came to 12 bases. This CDR3 contains 14 residues. Germline assignment: CDR1 SGHRS and CDR2 YFSETQ. The CDR3 spells CASSGRDRSYEQYF. For the CDR3, the DNA is TGCGCCAGCAGCGGCAGGGATAGGTCCTACGAGCAGTACTTC.

CDR3 sequence reads: CSAQGQETQYF. CDR3 in DNA: TGCAGTGCTCAGGGACAAGAGACCCAGTACTTC. The chain combines TRBV20-1 with TRBJ2-5, with TRBD1 as a possible D gene (5 bases). Germline assignment: CDR1 DFQATT and CDR2 SNEGSKA (reference sequence). V lost 5 bases and J lost 2, with 6 bases in between. The CDR3 covers 11 residues.

This clonotype has just a few counts. The rearrangement links TRBV5-1 to TRBJ2-3; 8 bases are shared with TRBD2. CDR1 SGHRS and CDR2 YFSETQ come from the germline V gene. CDR3 size: 17 residues. The J segment lost 5 bases and the V segment lost 3 bases, leaving 14 bases of the junction unmatched. The CDR3, as DNA: TGCGCCAGCAGCTCGACGGGGGGGTTCCGCCAGGGAGATACGCAGTATTTT. This codes for CASSSTGGFRQGDTQYF.

There are a few counts of this clonotype. The chain links TRBV20-1 to TRBJ2-7, with TRBD1 matching over 11 bases. Germline V CDR1 and CDR2: DFQATT, SNEGSKA (reference sequence). The CDR3 loop spans 14 amino acids. Trimming took 5 bases from V and 4 from J; bases not matched to a gene: 7. The CDR3 region is CSAFSGQGAYEQYF. As DNA, the CDR3 is TGCAGTGCTTTTTCCGGACAGGGGGCTTACGAGCAGTACTTC.

The rearrangement uses TRBV6-2 or TRBV6-3 and TRBJ2-2; D tentatively reads TRBD1 or TRBD2 (5 bases each). The CDR3 extends over 15 amino acids. Trimming left V 7 bases short and J 6 bases short, with 18 bases between. Germline assignment: CDR1 MNHEY and CDR2 SVGEGT. The CDR3 spells CASTPGFLAAGELFF. In DNA form, the CDR3 reads TGTGCCAGCACCCCAGGGTTCCTAGCTGCCGGGGAGCTGTTTTTT.

The chain is built from TRBV20-1 and TRBJ2-7; a weak D match, TRBD2 (6 bases). The CDR3 runs to 14 residues. Trimming removed 4 bases from V and 0 bases from J, with 13 bases in between. Germline V gene sequence: CDR1 DFQATT, CDR2 SNEGSKA (reference sequence). CDR3 nucleotide sequence: TGCAGTGCTAACGTCCCGGGGGTCTCCTACGAGCAGTACTTC. Protein sequence: CSANVPGVSYEQYF.